This T cell receptor beta chain stems from a study of blood T cells in healthy people across ages. PCR was performed a second time for about 7 to 11 cycles using a sample-barcoded 5' primer and a J-beta primer mix. TCRdb reprocessed the 5' RACE reads with MiXCR, giving one entry per CDR3 protein. The sample carries just under 900,000 distinct CDR3 sequences, around 30% recorded once. The CDR3 loop spans 15 amino acids. V dropped 4 bases and J dropped 2 bases, with 15 bases sitting between them. Per the germline V gene, CDR1 is SGHRS and CDR2 is YFSETQ. To note about this clonotype: Its matching antigen is unknown.

Study-wide points: Per million T cells, TCR beta diversity dropped roughly linearly as age increased. With naive T cell percentage, TCR beta diversity showed a strong correlation. Estimated diversity, derived from one million T cells, was regarded as an underestimate.

The sample, around 10 milliliters of peripheral blood, was drawn from each donor. The clonotype was recovered from a woman of 80 years or more in good health. The sequencing sample was made of blood. The V gene is TRBV5-1, the J gene TRBJ1-2, with D possibly TRBD1 on 6 matching bases. CDR3 in DNA: TGCGCCAGCAGCCCCAATCTGGGACACAACTATGGCTACACCTTC. Amino acids: CASSPNLGHNYGYTF. The full variable domain, rest sourced from reference TRBV5-1 and TRBJ1-2, is KAGVTQTPRYLIKTRGQQVTLSCSPISGHRSVSWYQQTPGQGLQFLFEYFSETQRNKGNFPGRFSGRQFSNSRSEMNVSTLELGDSALYLCASSPNLGHNYGYTFGSGTRLTVV.